This is a list of T cell receptor beta chains from one sample in a study of CD8+CD57+ T cells in acquired aplastic anemia. TCRdb re-called the reads through MiXCR, storing one row per CDR3 protein. The table shows approximately 150,000 distinct CDR3 sequences, with about two thirds occurring only once. The sequenced material came from sorted CD4+, CD8+, or CD8+CD57+ T cells (not recorded which) from PBMCs. Source of these receptors: a human donor with aplastic anemia. Each CDR3 is given with its conserved first and last residue. The order of the fields is V gene, J gene, CDR3 protein.

TRBV6-4,TRBJ2-5,CASSETSGSQETQYF
TRBV19,TRBJ2-3,CASIPASGGGDTQYF
TRBV24-1,TRBJ2-3,CATSDLQTSGTDTQYF
TRBV20-1,TRBJ1-1,CSARDGAVDTEAFF
TRBV15,TRBJ2-7,CATSRGDRDTDEQYF
TRBV7-2,TRBJ2-1,CASSPGPNNEQFF
TRBV20-1,TRBJ2-1,CSFAGGHDNEQFF
TRBV10-3,TRBJ2-3,CAISESADTQYF
TRBV9,TRBJ2-3,CASSVMDRGEDTQYF
TRBV5-4,TRBJ2-2,CASSIRTSVNTGELFF
TRBV20-1,TRBJ1-1,CSARDNTEAFF
TRBV15,TRBJ1-1,CATKKDSRNTGAFF
TRBV24-1,TRBJ1-5,CATPQSGARSNQPQHF
TRBV7-6,TRBJ2-2,CASSQDSLASTGELFF
TRBV15,TRBJ1-3,CATSREHRLSSGNTIYF
TRBV7-9,TRBJ2-5,CASSTRDYQETQYF
TRBV19,TRBJ2-3,CASKVEGTDTQYF
TRBV20-1,TRBJ2-7,CSARDPVSLHSYEQYF
TRBV24-1,TRBJ2-7,CSARVPSDEQYF
TRBV2,TRBJ1-1,CASSANSGVYTEAFF
TRBV24-1,TRBJ2-2,CATSDLGRGDTGELFF
TRBV27,TRBJ2-2,CASSPAILGTGELFF
TRBV29-1,TRBJ1-2,CSGTGGRNGYTF
TRBV25-1,TRBJ1-6,CASSEYGRGRGGDSPLHF
TRBV19,TRBJ2-3,CASSEGTSSTDTQYF
TRBV2,TRBJ2-7,CASSAGGGGGYEQYF
TRBV7-3,TRBJ2-5,CASSLGSGHGKWTQYF
TRBV11-2,TRBJ2-3,CASSLDGGRDTQYF
TRBV4-3,TRBJ2-3,CASSQELAGGSDTQYF
TRBV10-3,TRBJ1-2,CAISEAREGYYGYTF
TRBV9,TRBJ2-1,CASSALGTSNHNEQFF
TRBV10-3,TRBJ1-2,CAIRGTDRGYGYTF
TRBV5-1,TRBJ2-3,CASSLPKGTDTQYF
TRBV2,TRBJ2-2,CASKSGVNTGELFF
TRBV5-6,TRBJ1-2,CASSLGGATNYGYTF
TRBV7-9,TRBJ1-1,CASSLIPGGNTEAFF
TRBV20-1,TRBJ2-5,CSPDPGQGQETQYF
TRBV12-3/TRBV12-4,TRBJ2-7,CASSLRLAGDEQYF
TRBV20-1,TRBJ1-2,CSARDREAATYGYTF
TRBV18,TRBJ2-3,CASSPRDSTDTQYF
TRBV5-5,TRBJ2-7,CASSPRDSSYEQYF
TRBV20-1,TRBJ2-3,CSARKADTQYF
TRBV7-9,TRBJ2-7,CASTWDRSGEQYF
TRBV29-1,TRBJ1-3,CSVFSGNTIYF